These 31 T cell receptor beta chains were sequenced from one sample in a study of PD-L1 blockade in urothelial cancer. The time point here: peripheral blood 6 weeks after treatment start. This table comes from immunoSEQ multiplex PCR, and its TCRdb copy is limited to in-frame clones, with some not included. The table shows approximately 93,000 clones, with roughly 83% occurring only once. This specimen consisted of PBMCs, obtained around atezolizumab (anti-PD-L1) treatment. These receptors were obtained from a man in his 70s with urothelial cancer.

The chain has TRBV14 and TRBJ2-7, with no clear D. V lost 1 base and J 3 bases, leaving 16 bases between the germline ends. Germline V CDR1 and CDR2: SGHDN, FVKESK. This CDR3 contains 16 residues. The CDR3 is CASSQVWAASNYEQYF. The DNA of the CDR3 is TGTGCCAGCAGCCAAGTTTGGGCAGCATCAAACTACGAGCAGTACTTC.

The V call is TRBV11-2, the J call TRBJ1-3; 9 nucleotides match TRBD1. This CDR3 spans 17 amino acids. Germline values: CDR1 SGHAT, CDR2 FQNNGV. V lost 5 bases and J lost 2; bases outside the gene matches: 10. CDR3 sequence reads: CASSPGQGIYAGNTIYF. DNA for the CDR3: TGTGCCAGCAGCCCAGGACAGGGGATCTACGCTGGAAACACCATATATTTT.

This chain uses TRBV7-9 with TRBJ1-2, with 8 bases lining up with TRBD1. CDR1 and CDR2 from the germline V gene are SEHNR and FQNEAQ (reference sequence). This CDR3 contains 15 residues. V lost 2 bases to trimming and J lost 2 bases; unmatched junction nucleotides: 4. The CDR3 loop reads CASSLPGQENYGYTF. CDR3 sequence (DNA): TGTGCCAGCAGCTTACCGGGACAGGAGAACTATGGCTACACCTTC.

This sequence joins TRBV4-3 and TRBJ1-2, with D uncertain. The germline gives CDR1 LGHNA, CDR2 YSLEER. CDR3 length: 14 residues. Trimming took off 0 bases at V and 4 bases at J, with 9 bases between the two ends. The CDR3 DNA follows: TGCGCCAGCAGCCAAGATTGGGTAGCCTATGGCTACACCTTC. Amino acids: CASSQDWVAYGYTF.

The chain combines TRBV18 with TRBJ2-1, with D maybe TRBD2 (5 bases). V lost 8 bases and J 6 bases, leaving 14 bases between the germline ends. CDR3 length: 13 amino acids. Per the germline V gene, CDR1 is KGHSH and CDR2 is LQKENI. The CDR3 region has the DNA TGTGCCAGCCGGGGAGTGTCGGGCAATGAGCAGTTCTTC. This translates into CASRGVSGNEQFF.

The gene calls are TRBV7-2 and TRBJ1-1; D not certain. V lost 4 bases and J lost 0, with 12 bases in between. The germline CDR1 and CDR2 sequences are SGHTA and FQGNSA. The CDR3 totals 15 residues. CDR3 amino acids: CASSSSTGLNTEAFF. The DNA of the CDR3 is TGTGCCAGCAGCTCCTCGACGGGTCTGAACACTGAAGCTTTCTTT.

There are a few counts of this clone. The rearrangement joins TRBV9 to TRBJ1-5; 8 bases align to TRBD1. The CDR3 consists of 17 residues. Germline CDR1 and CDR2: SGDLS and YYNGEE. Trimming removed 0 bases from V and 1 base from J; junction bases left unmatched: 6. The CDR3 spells CASSVGTGPGSNQPQHF. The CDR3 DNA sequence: TGTGCCAGCAGCGTAGGGACAGGGCCTGGGAGCAATCAGCCCCAGCATTTT.

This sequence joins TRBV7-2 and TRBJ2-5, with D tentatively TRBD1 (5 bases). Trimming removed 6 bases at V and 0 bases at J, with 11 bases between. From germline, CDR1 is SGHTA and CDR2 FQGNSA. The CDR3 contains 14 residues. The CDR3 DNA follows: TGTGCCAGCAGAAAACCGACAGACCAAGAGACCCAGTACTTC. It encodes CASRKPTDQETQYF.

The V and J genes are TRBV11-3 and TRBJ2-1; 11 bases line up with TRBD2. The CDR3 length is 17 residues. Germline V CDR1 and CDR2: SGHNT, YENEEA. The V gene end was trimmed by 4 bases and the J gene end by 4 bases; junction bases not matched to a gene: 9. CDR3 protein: CASSSLTSGSPYNEQFF. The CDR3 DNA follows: TGTGCCAGCAGCTCCCTTACTAGCGGGAGTCCGTACAATGAGCAGTTCTTC. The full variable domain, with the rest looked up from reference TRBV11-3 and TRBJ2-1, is EAGVVQSPRYKIIEKKQPVAFWCNPISGHNTLYWYLQNLGQGPELLIRYENEEAVDDSQLPKDRFSAERLKGVDSTLKIQPAELGDSAVYLCASSSLTSGSPYNEQFFGPGTRLTVL.

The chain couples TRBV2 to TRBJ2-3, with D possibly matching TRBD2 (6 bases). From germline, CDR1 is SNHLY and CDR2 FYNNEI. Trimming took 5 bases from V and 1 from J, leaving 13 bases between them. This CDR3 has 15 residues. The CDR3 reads CASSLFRLGTDTQYF. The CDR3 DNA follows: TGTGCCAGCAGTTTATTCCGACTAGGCACAGATACGCAGTATTTT.

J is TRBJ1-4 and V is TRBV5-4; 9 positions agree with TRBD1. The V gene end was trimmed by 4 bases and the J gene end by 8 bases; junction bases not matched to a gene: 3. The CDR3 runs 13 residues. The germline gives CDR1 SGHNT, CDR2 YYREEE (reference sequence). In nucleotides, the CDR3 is TGTGCCAGCAGCCAGGACAGGGGAGAAAAACTGTTTTTT. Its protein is CASSQDRGEKLFF.

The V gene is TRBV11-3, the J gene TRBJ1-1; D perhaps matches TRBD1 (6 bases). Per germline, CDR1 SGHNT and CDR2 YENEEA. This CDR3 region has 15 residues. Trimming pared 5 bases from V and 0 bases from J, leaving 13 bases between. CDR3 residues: CASSPKDSLNTEAFF. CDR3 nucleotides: TGTGCCAGCAGCCCCAAGGACAGCCTGAACACTGAAGCTTTCTTT.

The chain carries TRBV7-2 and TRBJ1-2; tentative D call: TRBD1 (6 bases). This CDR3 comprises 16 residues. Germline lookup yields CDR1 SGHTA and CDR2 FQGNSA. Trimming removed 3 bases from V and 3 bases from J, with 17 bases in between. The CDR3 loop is CASSLGGAGAHYGYTF. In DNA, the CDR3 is TGTGCCAGCAGCTTGGGGGGGGCAGGGGCGCACTATGGCTACACCTTC.

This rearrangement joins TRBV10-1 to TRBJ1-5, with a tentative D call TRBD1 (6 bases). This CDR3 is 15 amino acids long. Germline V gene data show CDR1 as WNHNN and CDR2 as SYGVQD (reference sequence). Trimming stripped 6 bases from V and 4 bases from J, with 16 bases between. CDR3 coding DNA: TGCGCCAGCAGAACCGACAGGTGTGATAATCAGCCCCAGCATTTT. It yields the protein CASRTDRCDNQPQHF.

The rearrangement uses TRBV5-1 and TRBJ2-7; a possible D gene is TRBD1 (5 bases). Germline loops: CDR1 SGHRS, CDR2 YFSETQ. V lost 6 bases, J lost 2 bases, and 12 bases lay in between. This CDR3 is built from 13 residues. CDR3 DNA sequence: TGCGCCAGCACCTCTGGCAGGGCCTACGAGCAGTACTTC. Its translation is CASTSGRAYEQYF.

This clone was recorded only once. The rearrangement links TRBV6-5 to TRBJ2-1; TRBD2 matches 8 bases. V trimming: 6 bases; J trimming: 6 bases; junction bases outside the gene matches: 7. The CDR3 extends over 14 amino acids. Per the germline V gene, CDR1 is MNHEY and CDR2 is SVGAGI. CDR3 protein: CASSNGLAGNEQFF. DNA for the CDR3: TGTGCCAGCAGCAACGGACTAGCTGGCAATGAGCAGTTCTTC.

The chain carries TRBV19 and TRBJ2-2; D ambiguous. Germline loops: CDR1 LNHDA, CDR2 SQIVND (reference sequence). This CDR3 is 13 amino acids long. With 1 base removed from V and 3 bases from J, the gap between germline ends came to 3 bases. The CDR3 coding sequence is TGTGCCAGTAGTATAGTATACACCGGGGAGCTGTTTTTT. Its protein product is CASSIVYTGELFF. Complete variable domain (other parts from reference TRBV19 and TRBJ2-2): DGGITQSPKYLFRKEGQNVTLSCEQNLNHDAMYWYRQDPGQGLRLIYYSQIVNDFQKGDIAEGYSVSREKKESFPLTVTSAQKNPTAFYLCASSIVYTGELFFGEGSRLTVL.

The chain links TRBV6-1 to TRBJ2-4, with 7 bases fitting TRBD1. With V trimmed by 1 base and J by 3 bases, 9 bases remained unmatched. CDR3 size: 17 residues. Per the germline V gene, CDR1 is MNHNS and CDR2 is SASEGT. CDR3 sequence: CASSEVETGLGKNIQYF. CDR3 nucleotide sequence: TGTGCCAGCAGTGAAGTGGAGACAGGGTTAGGCAAAAACATTCAGTACTTC.

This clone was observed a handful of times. CDR3 residues: CASSLATGAVGYTF. CDR3 bases: TGTGCCAGCAGCTTAGCTACAGGGGCTGTCGGCTACACCTTC. The chain recombines TRBV7-2 with TRBJ1-2; TRBD1 aligns across 7 bases. V trimming: 0 bases; J trimming: 8 bases; junction bases outside the gene matches: 6. The CDR3 loop spans 14 amino acids. CDR1 is SGHTA and CDR2 is FQGNSA in the germline V gene.

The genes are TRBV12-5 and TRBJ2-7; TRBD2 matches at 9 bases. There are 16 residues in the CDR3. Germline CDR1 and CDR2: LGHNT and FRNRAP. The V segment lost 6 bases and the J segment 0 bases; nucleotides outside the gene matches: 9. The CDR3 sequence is CASGAVAGARSYEQYF. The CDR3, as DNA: TGTGCTAGTGGGGCGGTAGCGGGGGCCCGCTCCTACGAGCAGTACTTC.

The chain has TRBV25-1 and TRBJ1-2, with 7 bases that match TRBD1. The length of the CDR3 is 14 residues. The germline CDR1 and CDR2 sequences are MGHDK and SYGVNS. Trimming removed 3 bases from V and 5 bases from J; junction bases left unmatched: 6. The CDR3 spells CASSDLTGRYGYTF. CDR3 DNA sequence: TGTGCCAGCAGTGACTTGACAGGGCGGTATGGCTACACCTTC.

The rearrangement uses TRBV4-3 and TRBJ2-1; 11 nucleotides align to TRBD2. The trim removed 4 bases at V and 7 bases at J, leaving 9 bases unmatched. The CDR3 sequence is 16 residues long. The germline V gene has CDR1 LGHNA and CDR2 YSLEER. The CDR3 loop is CASSRELAGVGNEQFF. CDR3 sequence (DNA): TGCGCCAGCAGCCGAGAACTAGCGGGAGTGGGGAATGAGCAGTTCTTC.

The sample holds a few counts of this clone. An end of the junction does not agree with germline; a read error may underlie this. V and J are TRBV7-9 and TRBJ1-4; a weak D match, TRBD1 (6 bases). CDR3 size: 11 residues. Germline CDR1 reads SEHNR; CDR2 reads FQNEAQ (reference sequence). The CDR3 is CASSLRGRPQF. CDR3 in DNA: TGTGCCAGCAGCTTAAGGGGGAGACCCCAGTTT.

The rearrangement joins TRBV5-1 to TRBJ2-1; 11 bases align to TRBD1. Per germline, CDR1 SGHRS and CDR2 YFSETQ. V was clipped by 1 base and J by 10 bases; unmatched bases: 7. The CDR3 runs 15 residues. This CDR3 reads CASSLSGQGANEQFF. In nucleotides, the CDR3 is TGCGCCAGCAGCTTGTCTGGACAGGGGGCGAACGAGCAGTTCTTC.

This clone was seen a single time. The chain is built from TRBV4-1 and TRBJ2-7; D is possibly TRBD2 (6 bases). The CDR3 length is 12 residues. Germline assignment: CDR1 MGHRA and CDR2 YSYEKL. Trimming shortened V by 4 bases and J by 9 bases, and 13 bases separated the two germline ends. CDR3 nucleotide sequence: TGCGCCAGCAGCCCTACGGGGGAGATGCAGTACTTC. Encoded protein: CASSPTGEMQYF.

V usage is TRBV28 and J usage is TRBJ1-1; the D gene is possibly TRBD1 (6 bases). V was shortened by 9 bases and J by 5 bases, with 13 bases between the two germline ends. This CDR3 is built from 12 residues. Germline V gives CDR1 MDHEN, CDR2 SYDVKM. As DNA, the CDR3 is TGTGCCAGTCAGGGGTTAAGAACTGAAGCTTTCTTT. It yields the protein CASQGLRTEAFF.

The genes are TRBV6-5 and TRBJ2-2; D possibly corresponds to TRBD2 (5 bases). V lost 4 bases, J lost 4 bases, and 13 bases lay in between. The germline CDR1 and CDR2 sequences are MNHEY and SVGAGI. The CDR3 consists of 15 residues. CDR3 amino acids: CASSWSSSGTGELFF. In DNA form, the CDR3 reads TGTGCCAGCAGTTGGTCTAGCAGCGGCACCGGGGAGCTGTTTTTT.

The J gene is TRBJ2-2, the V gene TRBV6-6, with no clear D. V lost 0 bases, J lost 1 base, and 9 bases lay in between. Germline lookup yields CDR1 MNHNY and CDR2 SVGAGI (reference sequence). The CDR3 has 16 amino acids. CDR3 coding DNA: TGTGCCAGCAGTTACTCAGAGGCTGGGAACACCGGGGAGCTGTTTTTT. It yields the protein CASSYSEAGNTGELFF.

CDR3 loop: CASSLAVQGEKLFF. In nucleotides, the CDR3 is TGTGCCAGCAGCTTAGCTGTTCAGGGAGAAAAACTGTTTTTT. The gene calls are TRBV7-8 and TRBJ1-4; D might be TRBD1 (5 bases). Germline CDR1 SGHVS, CDR2 FQNEAQ. The CDR3 is 14 amino acids. V was pared by 0 bases and J by 8 bases, with 10 bases between.

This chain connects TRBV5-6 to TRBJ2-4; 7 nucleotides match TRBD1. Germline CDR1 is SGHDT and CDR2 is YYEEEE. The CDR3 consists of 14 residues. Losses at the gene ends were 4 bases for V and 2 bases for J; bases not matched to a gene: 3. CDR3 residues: CASSPGQTKNIQYF. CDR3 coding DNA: TGTGCCAGCAGCCCGGGACAGACCAAAAACATTCAGTACTTC.

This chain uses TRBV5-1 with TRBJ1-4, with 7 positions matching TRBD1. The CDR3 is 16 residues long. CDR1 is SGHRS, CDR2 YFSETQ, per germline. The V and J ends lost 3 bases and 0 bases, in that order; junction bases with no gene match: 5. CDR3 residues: CASSWNTGATNEKLFF. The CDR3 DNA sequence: TGCGCCAGCAGCTGGAACACAGGGGCAACTAATGAAAAACTGTTTTTT.